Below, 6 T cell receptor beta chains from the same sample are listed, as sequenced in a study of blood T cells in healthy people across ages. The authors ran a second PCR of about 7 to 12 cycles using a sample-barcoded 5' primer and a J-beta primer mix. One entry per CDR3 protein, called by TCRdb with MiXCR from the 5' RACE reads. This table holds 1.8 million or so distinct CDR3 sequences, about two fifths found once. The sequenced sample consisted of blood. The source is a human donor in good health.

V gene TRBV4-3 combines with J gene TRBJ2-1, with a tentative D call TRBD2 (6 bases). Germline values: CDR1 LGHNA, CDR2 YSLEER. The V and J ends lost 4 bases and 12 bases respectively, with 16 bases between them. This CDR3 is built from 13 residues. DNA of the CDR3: TGCGCCAGCAGCCGGGCCGCGCGGGAATCGCAGTTCTTC. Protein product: CASSRAARESQFF.

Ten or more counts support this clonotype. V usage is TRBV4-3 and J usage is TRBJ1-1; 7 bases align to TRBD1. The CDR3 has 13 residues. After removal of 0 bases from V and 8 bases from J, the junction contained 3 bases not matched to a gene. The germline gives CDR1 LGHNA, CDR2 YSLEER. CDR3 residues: CASSQETGREAFF. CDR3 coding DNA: TGCGCCAGCAGCCAAGAGACAGGGAGAGAAGCTTTCTTT.

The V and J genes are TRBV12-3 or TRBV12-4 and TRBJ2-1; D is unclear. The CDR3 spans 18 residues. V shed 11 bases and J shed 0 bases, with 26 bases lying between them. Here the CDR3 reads CALRHKTPTWSSYNEQFF. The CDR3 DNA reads TGTGCCCTGCGTCATAAAACTCCGACTTGGAGCTCCTACAATGAGCAGTTCTTC.

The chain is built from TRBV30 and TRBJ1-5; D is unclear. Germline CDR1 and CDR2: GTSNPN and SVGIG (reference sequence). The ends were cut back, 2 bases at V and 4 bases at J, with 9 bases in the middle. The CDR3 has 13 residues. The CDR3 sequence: CAWSPELNQPQHF. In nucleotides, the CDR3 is TGTGCCTGGAGTCCCGAACTGAATCAGCCCCAGCATTTT.

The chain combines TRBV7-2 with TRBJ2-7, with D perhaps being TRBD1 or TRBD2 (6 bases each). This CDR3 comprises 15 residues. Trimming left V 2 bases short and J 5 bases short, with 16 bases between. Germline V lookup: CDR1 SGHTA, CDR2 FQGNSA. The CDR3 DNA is TGTGCCAGCAGCTTATCCATTGGGGGGCTTGACGAGCAGTACTTC. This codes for CASSLSIGGLDEQYF.

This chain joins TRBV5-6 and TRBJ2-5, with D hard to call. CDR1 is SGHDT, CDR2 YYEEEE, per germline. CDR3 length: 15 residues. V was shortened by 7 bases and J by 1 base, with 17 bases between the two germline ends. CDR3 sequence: CASGNSLEPQETQYF. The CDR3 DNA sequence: TGTGCCAGCGGAAATTCGTTGGAGCCCCAAGAGACCCAGTACTTC.